The rows below give T cell receptor beta chains drawn from one sample of a study of vaccination effects on CD4 cells after COVID-19. Data came from immunoSEQ multiplex PCR; TCRdb stores just in-frame clones and leaves some out. Seen here are approximately 83,000 clones, roughly 80% observed once, and the top ten hold over 0.95%. These receptors' targets are unknown. Sample: CD4+ T cells from PBMCs cultured with HCoV-OC43 spike peptides, taken after COVID-19 vaccination. The receptors derive from a human donor who received a COVID-19 vaccine. Each CDR3 is given with its conserved first and last residue. D genes are given only for firm matches. Clone size appears in some rows only: once, few, many, or a class for an expanded clone.

d_gene	abundance	v_gene	len	j_gene	CDR3nt	CDR3aa
-	-	TRBV5-4	15	TRBJ1-3	TGTGCCAGCAGCTTAGGGGGTGCTCCTGGAAACACCATATATTTT	CASSLGGAPGNTIYF
TRBD2	-	TRBV9	15	TRBJ2-1	TGTGCCAGCAGCGTATTGGGCGGGGGGTACAATGAGCAGTTCTTC	CASSVLGGGYNEQFF
-	-	TRBV19	14	TRBJ1-5	TGTGCCAGTAGCCTAGGGGGGGGCAATCAGCCCCAGCATTTT	CASSLGGGNQPQHF
TRBD1	few	TRBV18	15	TRBJ1-1	TGTGCCAGCTCACCTCCCCTGACAGGGTGGGCTGAAGCTTTCTTT	CASSPPLTGWAEAFF
-	once	TRBV5-1	15	TRBJ1-1	TGCGCCAGCAGCTTGGCCACGGGGGCGAGAACTGAAGCTTTCTTT	CASSLATGARTEAFF
-	-	TRBV5-4	14	TRBJ1-2	TGTGCCAGCAGCTTGAATAGGGGGAACTATGGCTACACCTTC	CASSLNRGNYGYTF
TRBD1	-	TRBV6-2/TRBV6-3	14	TRBJ2-5	TGTGCCAGCAGTTACGGGGGACAGATAGAGACCCAGTACTTC	CASSYGGQIETQYF
TRBD2	once	TRBV6-4	15	TRBJ2-1	TGTGCCAGCCCTCCTAGGGCGGGGGGGTACAATGAGCAGTTCTTC	CASPPRAGGYNEQFF
TRBD2	-	TRBV4-1	18	TRBJ2-1	TGCGCCAGCAGCCAAAGACGGACTAGCCGTAACACCTACAATGAGCAGTTCTTC	CASSQRRTSRNTYNEQFF
TRBD1	-	TRBV5-1	18	TRBJ1-2	TGCGCCAGCAGCGCGCTCGGGACAGGGGGCGCGGAGCGATATGGCTACACCTTC	CASSALGTGGAERYGYTF
-	-	TRBV2	12	TRBJ1-3	TGTGCCAGCAGAAGCTCTGGAAACACCATATATTTT	CASRSSGNTIYF
-	once	TRBV2	13	TRBJ2-3	TGTGCCAGCAATAAGGGGTTGACAGATACGCAGTATTTT	CASNKGLTDTQYF